This entry is about one TCR beta chain. What it binds is unknown. This sample is drawn from a study of identical twins. The study's findings and limits: Twin-shared out-of-frame alpha sequences showed excess low generation probability. Zero-insertion analyses were open to partial confounding by invariant MAIT and iNKT cells.

Template switching added a universal primer site; cDNA carried unique molecular identifiers. TCRdb re-called the 5' RACE reads with MiXCR, one entry per CDR3 protein. Among 750,000 to 950,000 distinct CDR3 sequences listed, 9% to 15% were seen once. This CDR3 is 14 amino acids long. Trimming at V came to 6 bases and at J to 4 bases, leaving 4 bases not matched to a gene. The same sample was also used in a study of yellow fever vaccine responses in identical twins.

The clonotype comes from a young woman in good health. The chain is built from TRBV12-3 or TRBV12-4 and TRBJ1-5; 9 bases match TRBD1. Sequenced material: PBMCs. The CDR3 reads CASRGTGKNQPQHF. CDR3 nucleotides: TGTGCCAGCAGGGGGACAGGGAAAAATCAGCCCCAGCATTTT.